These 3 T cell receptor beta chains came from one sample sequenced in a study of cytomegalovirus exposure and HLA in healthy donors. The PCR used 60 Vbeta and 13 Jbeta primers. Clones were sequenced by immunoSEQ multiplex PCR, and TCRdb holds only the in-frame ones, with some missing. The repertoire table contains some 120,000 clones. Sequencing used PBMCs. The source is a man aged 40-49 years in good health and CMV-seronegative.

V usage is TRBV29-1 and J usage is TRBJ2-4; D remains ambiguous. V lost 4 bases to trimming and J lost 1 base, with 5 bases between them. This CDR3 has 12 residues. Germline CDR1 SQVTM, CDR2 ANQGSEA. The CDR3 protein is CSVVRAKNIQYF. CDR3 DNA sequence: TGCAGCGTTGTGAGGGCCAAAAACATTCAGTACTTC.

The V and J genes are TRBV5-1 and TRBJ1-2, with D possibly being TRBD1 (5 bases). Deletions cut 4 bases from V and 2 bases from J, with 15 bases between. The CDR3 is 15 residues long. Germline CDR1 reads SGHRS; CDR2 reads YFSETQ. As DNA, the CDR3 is TGCGCCAGCAGCAGTACAGGTACGAAGAACTATGGCTACACCTTC. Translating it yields CASSSTGTKNYGYTF.

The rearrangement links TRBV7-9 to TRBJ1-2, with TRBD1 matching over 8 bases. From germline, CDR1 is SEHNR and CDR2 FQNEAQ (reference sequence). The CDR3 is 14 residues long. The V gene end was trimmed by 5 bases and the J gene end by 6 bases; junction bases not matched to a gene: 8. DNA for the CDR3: TGTGCCAGCAGCGACCCACGGACAGGGCATGGCTACACCTTC. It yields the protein CASSDPRTGHGYTF.